This entry features one T cell receptor (beta chain) sequence. The V and J ends lost 0 bases and 3 bases respectively, with 6 bases between them. CDR1 is LNHNV, CDR2 YYDKDF, per germline (reference sequence). The CDR3 is made up of 13 amino acids. Each CDR3 protein gets one entry after TCRdb re-called the 5' RACE reads with MiXCR. The table has fewer than 450,000 distinct CDR3 sequences, around 4.1% seen once. The data belong to a study of T cells after yellow fever vaccination. Sample: PBMCs, taken 5 days after the yellow fever booster vaccination. The TCR comes from a man younger than 35 who received the YFV17D yellow fever vaccine. The V call is TRBV15, the J call TRBJ2-7; D is possibly TRBD1 (5 bases). CDR3 DNA sequence: TGTGCCACCAGCAGAGAGCAGGGCTACGAGCAGTACTTC. This gives the protein CATSREQGYEQYF.